Here is one TCR beta chain with its context. Its antigen is unidentified. This CDR3 has 15 amino acids. V gave up 3 bases and J gave up 4 bases, with 15 bases separating them. CDR1 is SGHTA and CDR2 is FQGNSA in the germline V gene. 5'RACE template switching generated TCR cDNA, adding a universal primer site and UMIs. TCRdb re-called the 5' RACE reads through MiXCR, storing one row per CDR3 protein. This table has more than 300,000 distinct CDR3 sequences, about 10% appearing once. The data belong to a study of T cells after yellow fever vaccination. Findings and limits, study-wide: Repertoires obtained by FACS sorting could include abundant clonotypes that entered as contaminants from the bulk population. Reappearance after the booster was observed for most primary-vaccination clones (around 95% CD4, about 86% CD8). The study found a weaker secondary response that peaked faster, day 5 versus 15.

This receptor was identified in a man between 18 and 29 years old who received the YFV17D yellow fever vaccine. The chain carries TRBV7-2 and TRBJ1-2; D gene uncertain. The material sequenced was CD4+ T cells sorted from PBMCs, taken 45 days after the yellow fever booster vaccination. The CDR3 sequence: CASSLIPSGVYGYTF. CDR3 bases: TGTGCCAGCAGCTTGATCCCTAGTGGGGTCTATGGCTACACCTTC.